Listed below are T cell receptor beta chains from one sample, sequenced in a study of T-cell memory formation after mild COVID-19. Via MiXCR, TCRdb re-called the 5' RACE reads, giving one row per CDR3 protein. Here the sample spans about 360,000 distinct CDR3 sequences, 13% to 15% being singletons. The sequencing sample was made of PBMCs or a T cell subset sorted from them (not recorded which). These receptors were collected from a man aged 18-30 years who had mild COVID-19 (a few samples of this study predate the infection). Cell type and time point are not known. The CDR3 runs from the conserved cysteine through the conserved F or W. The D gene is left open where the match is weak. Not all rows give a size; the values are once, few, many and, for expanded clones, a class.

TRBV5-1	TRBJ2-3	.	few	TGCGCCAGCAGCTTGTTCAAAGATCGCACAGATACGCAGTATTTT	CASSLFKDRTDTQYF
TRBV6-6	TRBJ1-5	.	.	TGTGCCAGCTTGGGGGACATCCGGAATCAGCCCCAGCATTTT	CASLGDIRNQPQHF
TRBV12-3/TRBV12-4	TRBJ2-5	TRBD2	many	TGTGCCAGCAGCACACTAGCGCGTGAAGAGACCCAGTACTTC	CASSTLAREETQYF
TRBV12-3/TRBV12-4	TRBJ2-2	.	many	TGTGCCAGCAGTTTAGGCAGCTACACCGGGGAGCTGTTTTTT	CASSLGSYTGELFF
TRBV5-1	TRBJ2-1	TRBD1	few	TGCGCCAGCAGCAGATCCGAATCCGGGACAGCTTACAATGAGCAGTTCTTC	CASSRSESGTAYNEQFF
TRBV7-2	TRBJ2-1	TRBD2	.	TGTGCCAGCACCCGGGGTAGCGGGAGCTCCTACAATGAGCAGTTCTTC	CASTRGSGSSYNEQFF
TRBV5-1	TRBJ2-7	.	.	TGCGCCAGCAGGGTCGGCGGACCCGGCACATCGTACGAGCAGTACTTC	CASRVGGPGTSYEQYF
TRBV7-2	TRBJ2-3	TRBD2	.	TGTGCCAGCAGGAAGGGACTAGTCACAGATACGCAGTATTTT	CASRKGLVTDTQYF
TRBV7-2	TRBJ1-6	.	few	TGTGCCAGCAGCTTAGCCGAGACAGGCCGCTTCGGGCTCCACTTT	CASSLAETGRFGLHF
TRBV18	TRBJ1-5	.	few	TGTGCCAGCTCCCGAACCGCGCCTCGGTCCCAGCATTTT	CASSRTAPRSQHF
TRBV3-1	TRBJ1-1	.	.	TGTGCCAGCAGCCCCGCTATGGGGGTCCAAGCTTTCTTT	CASSPAMGVQAFF
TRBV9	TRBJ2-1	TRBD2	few	TGTGCCAGCAGCCCTGGGACTAGCGGGTGGGGTGGTGAGCAGTTCTTC	CASSPGTSGWGGEQFF
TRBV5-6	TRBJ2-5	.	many	TGTGCCAGCAGACCACAGGGAGCAGAGACCCAGTACTTC	CASRPQGAETQYF